This entry describes one T cell receptor beta chain. Repertoires were generated with immunoSEQ multiplex PCR, while TCRdb's copy carries only in-frame clones and drops some. The sample consists of more than 95,000 clones, around 80% of them appearing once. With 4 bases clipped from V and 1 base from J, the junction kept 6 bases outside the gene matches. CDR1 is MGHRA, CDR2 YSYEKL, per germline. The CDR3 length is 15 residues. Specified time point: after dendritic cell vaccination, including at tumor progression/relapse. All glioblastoma patients lacked an isocitrate dehydrogenase mutation. This sample was included in a study of glioma-infiltrating T cells after dendritic cell vaccination.

The gene calls are TRBV4-1 and TRBJ1-1; 7 nucleotides align to TRBD1. Sequencing used blood, obtained after dendritic cell vaccination. The clonotype originates from a human donor with glioblastoma. The CDR3 loop reads CASSPWTGENTEAFF. DNA for the CDR3: TGCGCCAGCAGCCCCTGGACAGGCGAGAACACTGAAGCTTTCTTT.